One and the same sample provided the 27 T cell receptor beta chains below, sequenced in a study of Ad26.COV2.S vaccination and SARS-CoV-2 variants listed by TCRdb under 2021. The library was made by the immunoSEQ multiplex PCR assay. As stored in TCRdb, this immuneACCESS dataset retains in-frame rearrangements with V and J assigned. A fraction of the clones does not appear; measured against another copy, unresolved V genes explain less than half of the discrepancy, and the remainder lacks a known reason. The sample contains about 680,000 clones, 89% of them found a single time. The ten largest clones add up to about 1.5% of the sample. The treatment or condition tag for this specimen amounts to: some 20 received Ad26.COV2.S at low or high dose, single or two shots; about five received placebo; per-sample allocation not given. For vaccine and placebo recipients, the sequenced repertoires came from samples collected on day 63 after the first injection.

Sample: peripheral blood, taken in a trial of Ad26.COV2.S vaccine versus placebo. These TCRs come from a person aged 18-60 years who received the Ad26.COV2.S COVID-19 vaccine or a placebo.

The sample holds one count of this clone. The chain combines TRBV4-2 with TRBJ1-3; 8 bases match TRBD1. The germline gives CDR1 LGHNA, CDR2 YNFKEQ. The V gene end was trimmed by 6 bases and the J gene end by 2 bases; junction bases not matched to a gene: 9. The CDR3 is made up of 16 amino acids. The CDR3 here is CASRAPGTGTGNTIYF. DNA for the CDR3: TGTGCCAGCAGGGCCCCCGGGACAGGAACTGGAAACACCATATATTTT.

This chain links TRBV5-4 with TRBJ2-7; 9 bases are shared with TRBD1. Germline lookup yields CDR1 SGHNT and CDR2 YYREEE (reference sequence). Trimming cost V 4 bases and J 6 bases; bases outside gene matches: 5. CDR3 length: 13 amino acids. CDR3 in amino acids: CASSHPTGGEQYF. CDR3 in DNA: TGTGCCAGCAGCCACCCGACAGGGGGCGAGCAGTACTTC.

The CDR3 protein is CASSLDRGGGYGYTF. CDR3 DNA: TGTGCCAGCAGCTTAGACAGGGGTGGAGGCTATGGCTACACCTTC. V gene TRBV7-8 combines with J gene TRBJ1-2; 7 bases align to TRBD1. CDR3 length: 15 amino acids. Germline CDR1 reads SGHVS; CDR2 reads FQNEAQ. Trimming at V came to 1 base and at J to 4 bases, leaving 6 bases not matched to a gene.

The CDR3 nucleotides are TGTGCCACCAGTGAGACAGGGGAGGCAGATACGCAGTATTTT. Protein product: CATSETGEADTQYF. The chain links TRBV24-1 to TRBJ2-3; TRBD1 matches 8 bases. V trimming: 4 bases; J trimming: 4 bases; junction bases outside the gene matches: 3. CDR1 is KGHDR, CDR2 SFDVKD, per germline. The CDR3 runs 14 residues.

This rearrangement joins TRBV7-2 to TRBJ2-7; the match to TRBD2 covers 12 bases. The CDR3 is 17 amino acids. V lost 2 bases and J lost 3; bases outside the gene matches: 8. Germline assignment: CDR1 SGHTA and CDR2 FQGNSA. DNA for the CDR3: TGTGCCAGCAGCTTACTAGCGGGAGGGCCGGAACTCTACGAGCAGTACTTC. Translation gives CASSLLAGGPELYEQYF.

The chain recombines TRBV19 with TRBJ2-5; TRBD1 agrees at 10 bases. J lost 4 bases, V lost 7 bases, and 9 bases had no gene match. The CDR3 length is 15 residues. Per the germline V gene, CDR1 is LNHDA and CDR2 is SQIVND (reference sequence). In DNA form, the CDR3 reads TGTGCCAGTACCACAGGGGACAGGGGAGGAGAGACCCAGTACTTC. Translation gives CASTTGDRGGETQYF.

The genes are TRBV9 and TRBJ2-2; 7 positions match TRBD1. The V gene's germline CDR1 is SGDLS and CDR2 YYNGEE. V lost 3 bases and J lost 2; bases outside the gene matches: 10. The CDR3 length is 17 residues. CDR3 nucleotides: TGTGCCAGCAGCGCCCTGGCCGGGACAGCTAACACCGGGGAGCTGTTTTTT. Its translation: CASSALAGTANTGELFF.

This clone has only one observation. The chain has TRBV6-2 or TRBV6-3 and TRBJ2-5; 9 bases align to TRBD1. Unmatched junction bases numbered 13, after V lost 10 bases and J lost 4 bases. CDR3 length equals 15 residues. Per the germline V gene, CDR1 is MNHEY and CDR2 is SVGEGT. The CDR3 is CAISPIQGAGETQYF. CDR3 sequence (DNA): TGTGCCATAAGCCCCATACAGGGGGCGGGAGAGACCCAGTACTTC.

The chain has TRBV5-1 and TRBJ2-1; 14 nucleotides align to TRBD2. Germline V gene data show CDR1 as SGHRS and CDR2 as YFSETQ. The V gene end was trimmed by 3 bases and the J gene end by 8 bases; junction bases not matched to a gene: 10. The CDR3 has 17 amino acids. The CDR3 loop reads CASSYGLAGGQLDEQFF. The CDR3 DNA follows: TGCGCCAGCAGCTACGGACTAGCGGGAGGCCAGTTGGATGAGCAGTTCTTC.

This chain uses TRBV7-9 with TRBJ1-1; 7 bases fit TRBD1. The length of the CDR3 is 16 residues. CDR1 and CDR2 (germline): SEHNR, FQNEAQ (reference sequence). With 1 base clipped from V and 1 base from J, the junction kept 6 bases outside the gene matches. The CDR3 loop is CASSLGSGTANTEAFF. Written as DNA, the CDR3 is TGTGCCAGCAGCTTAGGGTCCGGGACAGCGAACACTGAAGCTTTCTTT. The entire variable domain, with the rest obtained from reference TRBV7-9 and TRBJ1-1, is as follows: DTGVSQNPRHKITKRGQNVTFRCDPISEHNRLYWYRQTLGQGPEFLTYFQNEAQLEKSRLLSDRFSAERPKGSFSTLEIQRTEQGDSAMYLCASSLGSGTANTEAFFGQGTRLTVV.

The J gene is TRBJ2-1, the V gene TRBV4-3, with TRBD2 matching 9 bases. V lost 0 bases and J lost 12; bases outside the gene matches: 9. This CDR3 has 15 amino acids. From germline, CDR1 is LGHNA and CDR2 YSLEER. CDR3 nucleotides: TGCGCCAGCAGCCAAGATCCAGGGACTAGCCGATCGCAGTTCTTC. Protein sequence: CASSQDPGTSRSQFF.

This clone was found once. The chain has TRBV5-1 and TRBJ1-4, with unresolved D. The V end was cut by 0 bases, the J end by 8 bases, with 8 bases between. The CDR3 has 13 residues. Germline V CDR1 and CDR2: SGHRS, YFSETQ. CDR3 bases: TGCGCCAGCAGCTTGGCTCCCTCGGAAAAACTGTTTTTT. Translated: CASSLAPSEKLFF. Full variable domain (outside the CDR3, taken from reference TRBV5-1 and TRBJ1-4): KAGVTQTPRYLIKTRGQQVTLSCSPISGHRSVSWYQQTPGQGLQFLFEYFSETQRNKGNFPGRFSGRQFSNSRSEMNVSTLELGDSALYLCASSLAPSEKLFFGSGTQLSVL.

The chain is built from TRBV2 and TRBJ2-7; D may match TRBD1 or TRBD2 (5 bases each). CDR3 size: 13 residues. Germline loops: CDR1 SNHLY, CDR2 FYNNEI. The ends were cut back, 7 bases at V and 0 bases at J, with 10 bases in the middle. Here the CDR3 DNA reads TGTGCCAGCAACCGGGACGCCTCCTACGAGCAGTACTTC. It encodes CASNRDASYEQYF.

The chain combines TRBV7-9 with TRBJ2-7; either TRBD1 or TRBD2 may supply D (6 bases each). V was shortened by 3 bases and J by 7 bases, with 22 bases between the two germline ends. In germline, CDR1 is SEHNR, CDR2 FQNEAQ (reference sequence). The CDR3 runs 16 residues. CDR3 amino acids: CASSFSGDRNPWEQYF. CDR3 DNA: TGTGCCAGCAGCTTTAGCGGTGACAGGAACCCTTGGGAGCAGTACTTC. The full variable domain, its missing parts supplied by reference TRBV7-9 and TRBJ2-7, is DTGVSQNPRHKITKRGQNVTFRCDPISEHNRLYWYRQTLGQGPEFLTYFQNEAQLEKSRLLSDRFSAERPKGSFSTLEIQRTEQGDSAMYLCASSFSGDRNPWEQYFGPGTRLTVT.

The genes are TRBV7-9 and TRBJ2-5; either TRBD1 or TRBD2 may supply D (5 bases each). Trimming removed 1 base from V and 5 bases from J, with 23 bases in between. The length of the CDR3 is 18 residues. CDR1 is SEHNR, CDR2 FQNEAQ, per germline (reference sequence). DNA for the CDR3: TGTGCCAGCAGCTTAGGTGAGGGACGTCTCACGCTTTTGGAGACCCAGTACTTC. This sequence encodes CASSLGEGRLTLLETQYF.

CDR3 sequence reads: CASSQLAAREGGELFF. The CDR3 nucleotides are TGTGCCAGCAGCCAACTAGCGGCCCGTGAGGGCGGGGAGCTGTTTTTT. The chain joins TRBV14 to TRBJ2-2; 7 bases align to TRBD2. The CDR3 sequence is 16 residues long. The germline V gene encodes CDR1 SGHDN and CDR2 FVKESK. V trimming: 2 bases; J trimming: 7 bases; junction bases outside the gene matches: 10.

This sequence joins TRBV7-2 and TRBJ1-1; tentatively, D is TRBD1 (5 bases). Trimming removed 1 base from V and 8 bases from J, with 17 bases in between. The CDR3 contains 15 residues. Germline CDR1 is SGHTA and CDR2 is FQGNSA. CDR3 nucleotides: TGTGCCAGCAGCTTAGTGCGGACACCCATTGGCGAAGCTTTCTTT. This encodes CASSLVRTPIGEAFF.

The DNA for the CDR3 is TGTGCCAGCAGTTACTCTAGACGGGGGGGAAGTGCTGAAGCTTTCTTT. Translation: CASSYSRRGGSAEAFF. The V call is TRBV6-5, the J call TRBJ1-1; weak D call: TRBD1 (5 bases). This CDR3 region has 16 residues. V was clipped by 0 bases and J by 6 bases, with 17 bases between them. The germline V gene has CDR1 MNHEY and CDR2 SVGAGI.

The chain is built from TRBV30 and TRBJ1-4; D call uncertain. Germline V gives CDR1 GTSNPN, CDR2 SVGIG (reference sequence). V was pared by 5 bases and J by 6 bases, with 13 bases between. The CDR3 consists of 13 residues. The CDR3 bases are TGTGCCTGGTACAGCTACCCTTATGAAAAACTGTTTTTT. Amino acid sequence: CAWYSYPYEKLFF.

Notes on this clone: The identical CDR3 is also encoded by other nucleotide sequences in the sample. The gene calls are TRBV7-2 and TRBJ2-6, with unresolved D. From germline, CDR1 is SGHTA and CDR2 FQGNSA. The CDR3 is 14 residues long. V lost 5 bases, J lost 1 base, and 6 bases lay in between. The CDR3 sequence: CASSLNSGANVLTF. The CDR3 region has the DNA TGTGCCAGCAGCCTAAATTCTGGGGCCAACGTCCTGACTTTC.

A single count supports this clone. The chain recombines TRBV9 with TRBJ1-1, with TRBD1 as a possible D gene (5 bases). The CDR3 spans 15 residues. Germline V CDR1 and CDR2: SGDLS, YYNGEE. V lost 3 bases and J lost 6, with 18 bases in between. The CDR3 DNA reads TGTGCCAGCAGCGCCCAGGGCAGCGCGATCGCTGAAGCTTTCTTT. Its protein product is CASSAQGSAIAEAFF. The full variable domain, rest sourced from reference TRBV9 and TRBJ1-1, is DSGVTQTPKHLITATGQRVTLRCSPRSGDLSVYWYQQSLDQGLQFLIQYYNGEERAKGNILERFSAQQFPDLHSELNLSSLELGDSALYFCASSAQGSAIAEAFFGQGTRLTVV.

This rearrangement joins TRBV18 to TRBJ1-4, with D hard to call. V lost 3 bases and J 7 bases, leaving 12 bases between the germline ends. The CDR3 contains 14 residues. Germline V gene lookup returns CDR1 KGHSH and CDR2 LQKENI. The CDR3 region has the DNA TGTGCCAGCTCACCGGCAAACCCGCCTGAAAAACTGTTTTTT. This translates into CASSPANPPEKLFF.

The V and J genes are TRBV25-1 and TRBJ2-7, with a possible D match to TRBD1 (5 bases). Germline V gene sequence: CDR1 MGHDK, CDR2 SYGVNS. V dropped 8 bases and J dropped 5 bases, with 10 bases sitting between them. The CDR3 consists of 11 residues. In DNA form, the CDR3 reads TGTGCCAGCTCTCGGACAAACGAGCAGTACTTC. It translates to CASSRTNEQYF.

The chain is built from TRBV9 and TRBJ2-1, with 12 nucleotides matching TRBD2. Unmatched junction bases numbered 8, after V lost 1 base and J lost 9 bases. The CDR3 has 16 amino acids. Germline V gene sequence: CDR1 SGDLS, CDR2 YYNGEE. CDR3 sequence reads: CASSVYSSGGASEQFF. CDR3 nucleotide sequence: TGTGCCAGCAGCGTATACTCTAGCGGGGGGGCCAGTGAGCAGTTCTTC.

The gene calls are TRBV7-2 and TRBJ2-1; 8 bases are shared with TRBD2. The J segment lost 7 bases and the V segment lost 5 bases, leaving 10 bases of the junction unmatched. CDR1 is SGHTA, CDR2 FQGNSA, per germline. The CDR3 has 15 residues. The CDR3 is CASSPSGGTWNEQFF. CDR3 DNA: TGTGCCAGCAGCCCGAGCGGGGGTACTTGGAATGAGCAGTTCTTC.

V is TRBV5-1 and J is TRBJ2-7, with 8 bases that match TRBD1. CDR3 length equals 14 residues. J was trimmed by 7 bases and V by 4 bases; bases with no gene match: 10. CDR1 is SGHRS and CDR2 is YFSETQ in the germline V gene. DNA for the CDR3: TGCGCCAGCAGCGGGCCGGGACAGGTGGGAGAGCAGTACTTC. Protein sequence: CASSGPGQVGEQYF.

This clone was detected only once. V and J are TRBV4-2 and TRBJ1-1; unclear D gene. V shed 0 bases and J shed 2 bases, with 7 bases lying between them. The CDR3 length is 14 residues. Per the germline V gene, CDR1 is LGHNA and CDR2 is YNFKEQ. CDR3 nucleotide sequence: TGTGCCAGCAGCCAAGAAACAGTCAACACTGAAGCTTTCTTT. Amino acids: CASSQETVNTEAFF.